The present TCR beta chain was sequenced within a study of blood T cell repertoires in COVID-19. The overall study: Both acute and convalescent COVID-19 samples were obtained from the United States, Italy and Spain.

Assay used: immunoSEQ multiplex PCR; TCRdb lists only in-frame clones, some missing. This table has 19,000 or so clones, 70% to 90% appearing once. This receptor was taken from a man aged 35 to 55 with active COVID-19. Sample: peripheral blood.

CDR3 amino acids: CASSLEPGSRRNTEAFF. The CDR3 DNA is TGCGCCAGCAGCTTGGAGCCCGGGAGCCGACGGAACACTGAAGCTTTCTTT. The gene calls are TRBV5-1 and TRBJ1-1; no definite D call. The CDR3 consists of 17 residues. Germline V gene lookup returns CDR1 SGHRS and CDR2 YFSETQ. Trimming removed 0 bases from V and 1 base from J, with 16 bases in between.